The source of this T cell receptor beta chain is a study of metastatic and nonmetastatic thyroid tumors. At the level of the study: Where malignant and benign thyroid patients were concerned, repertoires were compared across blood and tumor or nodule tissue.

This clone was seen once. As originally analysed: CDR3 differences across clinicopathological groups were used to build a distant-metastasis classifier for papillary thyroid cancer. MiXCR re-clonotyped the PCR reads for TCRdb. It is TCRdb's table, rather than the study itself, that gives the V and J calls and clone size. The data hold about 30,000 clones, with 25% observed a single time. Ahead of thyroid surgery, no patient had received treatment of any kind. Sequenced sample: blood. The TCR was taken from a female donor with papillary thyroid cancer or a benign thyroid nodule (not recorded which). Some clones in this sample may be carry-over from other donors' samples.

The CDR3 here is CSASSGLAGVGNEQFF. Written as DNA, the CDR3 is TGCAGTGCTAGTAGCGGACTAGCGGGAGTGGGGAATGAGCAGTTCTTC. The V call is TRBV20-1, the J call TRBJ2-1; 13 bases align to TRBD2. Trimming cost V 3 bases and J 7 bases; bases outside gene matches: 9. Germline V gene lookup returns CDR1 DFQATT and CDR2 SNEGSKA (reference sequence). The CDR3 extends over 16 amino acids.